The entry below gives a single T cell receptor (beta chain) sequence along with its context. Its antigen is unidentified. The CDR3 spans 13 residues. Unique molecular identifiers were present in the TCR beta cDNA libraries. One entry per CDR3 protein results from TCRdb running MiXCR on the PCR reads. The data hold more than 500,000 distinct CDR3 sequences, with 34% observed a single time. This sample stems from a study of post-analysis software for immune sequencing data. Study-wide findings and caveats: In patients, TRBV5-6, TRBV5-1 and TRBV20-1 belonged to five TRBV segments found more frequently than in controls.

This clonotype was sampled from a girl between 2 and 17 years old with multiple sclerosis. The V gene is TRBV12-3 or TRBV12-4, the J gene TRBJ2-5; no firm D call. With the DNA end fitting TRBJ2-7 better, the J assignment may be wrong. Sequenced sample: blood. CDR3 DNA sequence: TGTGCCAGCAGTTCCTACACGGGCGGCGAGCAGTACTTC. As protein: CASSSYTGGEQYF.